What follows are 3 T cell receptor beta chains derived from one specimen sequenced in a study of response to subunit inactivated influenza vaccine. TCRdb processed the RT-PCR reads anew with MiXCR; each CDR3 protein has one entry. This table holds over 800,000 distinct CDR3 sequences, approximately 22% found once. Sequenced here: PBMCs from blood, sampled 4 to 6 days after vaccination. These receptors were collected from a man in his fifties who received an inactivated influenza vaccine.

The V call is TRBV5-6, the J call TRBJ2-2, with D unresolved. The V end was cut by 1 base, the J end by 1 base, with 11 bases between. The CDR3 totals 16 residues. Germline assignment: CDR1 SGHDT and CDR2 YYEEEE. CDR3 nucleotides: TGTGCCAGCAGCTTGACCCTAGACAAGAACACCGGGGAGCTGTTTTTT. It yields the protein CASSLTLDKNTGELFF. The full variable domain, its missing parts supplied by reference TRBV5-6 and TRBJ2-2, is DAGVTQSPTHLIKTRGQQVTLRCSPKSGHDTVSWYQQALGQGPQFIFQYYEEEERQRGNFPDRFSGHQFPNYSSELNVNALLLGDSALYLCASSLTLDKNTGELFFGEGSRLTVL.

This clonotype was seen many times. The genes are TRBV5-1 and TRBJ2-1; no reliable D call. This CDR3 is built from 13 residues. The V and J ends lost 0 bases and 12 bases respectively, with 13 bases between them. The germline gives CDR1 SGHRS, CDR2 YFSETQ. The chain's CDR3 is CASSLAPPGLQFF. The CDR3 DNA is TGCGCCAGCAGCTTGGCCCCCCCTGGTTTGCAGTTCTTC.

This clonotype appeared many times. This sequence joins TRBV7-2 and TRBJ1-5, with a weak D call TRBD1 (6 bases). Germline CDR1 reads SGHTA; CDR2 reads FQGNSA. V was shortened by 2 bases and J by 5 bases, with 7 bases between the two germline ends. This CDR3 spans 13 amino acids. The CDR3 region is CASSLSGDQPQHF. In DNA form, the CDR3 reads TGTGCCAGCAGCTTATCAGGGGATCAGCCCCAGCATTTT.